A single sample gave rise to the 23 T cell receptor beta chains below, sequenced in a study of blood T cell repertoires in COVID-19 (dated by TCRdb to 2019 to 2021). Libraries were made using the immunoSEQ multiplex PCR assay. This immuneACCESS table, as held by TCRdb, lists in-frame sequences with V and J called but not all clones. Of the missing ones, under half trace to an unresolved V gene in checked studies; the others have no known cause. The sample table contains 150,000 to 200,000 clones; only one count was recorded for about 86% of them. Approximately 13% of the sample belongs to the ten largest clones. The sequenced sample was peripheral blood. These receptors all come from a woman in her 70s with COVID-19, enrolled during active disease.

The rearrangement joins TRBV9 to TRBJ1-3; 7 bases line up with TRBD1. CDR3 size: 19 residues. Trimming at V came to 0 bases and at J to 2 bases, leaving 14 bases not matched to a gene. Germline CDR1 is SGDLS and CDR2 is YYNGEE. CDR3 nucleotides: TGTGCCAGCAGCGTAGGTCCCCCGCCCATGACAGGGACTGGAAACACCATATATTTT. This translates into CASSVGPPPMTGTGNTIYF.

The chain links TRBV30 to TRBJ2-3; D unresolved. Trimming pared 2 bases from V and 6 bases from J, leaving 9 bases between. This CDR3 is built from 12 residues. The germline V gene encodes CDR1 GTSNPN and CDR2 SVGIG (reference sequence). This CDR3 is CAWSSGLDTQYF. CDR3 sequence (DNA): TGTGCCTGGAGTTCAGGCTTGGATACGCAGTATTTT.

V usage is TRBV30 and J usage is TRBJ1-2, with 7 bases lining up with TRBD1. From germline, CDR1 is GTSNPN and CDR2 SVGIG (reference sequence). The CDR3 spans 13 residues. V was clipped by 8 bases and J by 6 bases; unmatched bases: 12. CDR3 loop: CALPLQGLDGYTF. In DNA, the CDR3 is TGTGCCCTCCCACTACAGGGGTTGGATGGCTACACCTTC.

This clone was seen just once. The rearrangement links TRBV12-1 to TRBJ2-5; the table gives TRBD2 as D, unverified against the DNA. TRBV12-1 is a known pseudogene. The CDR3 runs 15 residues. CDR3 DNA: TGTGCCAGCAGGGGGGGACTAGCGGGAGATGAGACCCAGTACTTC. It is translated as CASRGGLAGDETQYF.

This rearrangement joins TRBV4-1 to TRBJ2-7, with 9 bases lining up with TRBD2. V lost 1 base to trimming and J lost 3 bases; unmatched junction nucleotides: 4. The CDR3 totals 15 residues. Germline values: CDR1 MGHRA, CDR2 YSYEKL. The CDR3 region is CASSQAQTSGYEQYF. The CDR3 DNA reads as TGCGCCAGCAGCCAAGCTCAGACTAGCGGCTACGAGCAGTACTTC.

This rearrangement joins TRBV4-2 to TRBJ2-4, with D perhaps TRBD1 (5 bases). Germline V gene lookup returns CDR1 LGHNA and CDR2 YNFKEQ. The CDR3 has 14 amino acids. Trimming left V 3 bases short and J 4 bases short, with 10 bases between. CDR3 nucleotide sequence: TGTGCCAGCAGCCAGGAGCAGGGAAAAAACATTCAGTACTTC. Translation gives CASSQEQGKNIQYF.

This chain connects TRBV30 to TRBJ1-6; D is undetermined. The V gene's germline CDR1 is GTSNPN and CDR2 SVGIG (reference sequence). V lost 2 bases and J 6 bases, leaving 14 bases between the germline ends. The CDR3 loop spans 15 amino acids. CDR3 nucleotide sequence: TGTGCCTGGAGTCCCTCCCGGGGTCCTAATTCACCCCTCCACTTT. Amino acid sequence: CAWSPSRGPNSPLHF.

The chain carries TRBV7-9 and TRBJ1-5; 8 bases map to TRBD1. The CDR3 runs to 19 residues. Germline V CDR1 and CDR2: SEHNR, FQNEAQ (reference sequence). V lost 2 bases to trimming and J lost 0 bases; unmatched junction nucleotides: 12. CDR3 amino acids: CASSLNSAGGRHSNQPQHF. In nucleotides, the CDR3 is TGTGCCAGCAGCTTAAATTCGGCAGGGGGCCGCCATAGCAATCAGCCCCAGCATTTT.

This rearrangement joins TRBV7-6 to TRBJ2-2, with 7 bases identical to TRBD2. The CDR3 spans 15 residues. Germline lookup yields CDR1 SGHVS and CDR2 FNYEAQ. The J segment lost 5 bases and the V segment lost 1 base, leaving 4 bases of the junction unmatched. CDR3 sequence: CASSLVTGRTGELFF. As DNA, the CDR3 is TGTGCCAGCAGCTTAGTGACCGGGAGGACCGGGGAGCTGTTTTTT.

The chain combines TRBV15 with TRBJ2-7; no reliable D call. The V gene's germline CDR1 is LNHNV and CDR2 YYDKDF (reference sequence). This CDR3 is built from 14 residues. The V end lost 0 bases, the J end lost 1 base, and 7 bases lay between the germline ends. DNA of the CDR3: TGTGCCACCAGCAGAGAGGGCAGGTCCTACGAGCAGTACTTC. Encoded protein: CATSREGRSYEQYF. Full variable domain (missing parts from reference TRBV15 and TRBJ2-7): DAMVIQNPRYQVTQFGKPVTLSCSQTLNHNVMYWYQQKSSQAPKLLFHYYDKDFNNEADTPDNFQSRRPNTSFCFLDIRSPGLGDTAMYLCATSREGRSYEQYFGPGTRLTVT.

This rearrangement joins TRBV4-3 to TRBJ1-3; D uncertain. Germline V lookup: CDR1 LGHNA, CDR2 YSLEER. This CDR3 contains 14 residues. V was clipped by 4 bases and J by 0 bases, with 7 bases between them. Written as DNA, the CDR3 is TGCGCCAGCAGCCGGGCCTACTCTGGAAACACCATATATTTT. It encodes CASSRAYSGNTIYF.

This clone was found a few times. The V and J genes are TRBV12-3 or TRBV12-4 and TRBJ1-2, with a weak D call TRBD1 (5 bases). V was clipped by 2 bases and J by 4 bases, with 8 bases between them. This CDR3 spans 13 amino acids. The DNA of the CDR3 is TGTGCCAGCAGTTTACAGGGCTTCTATGGCTACACCTTC. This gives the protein CASSLQGFYGYTF.

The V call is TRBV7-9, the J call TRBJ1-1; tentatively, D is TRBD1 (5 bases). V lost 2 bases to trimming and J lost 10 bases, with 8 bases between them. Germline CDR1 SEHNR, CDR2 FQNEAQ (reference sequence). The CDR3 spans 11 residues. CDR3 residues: CASSLNQGAFF. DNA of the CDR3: TGTGCCAGCAGCTTAAATCAGGGAGCTTTCTTT.

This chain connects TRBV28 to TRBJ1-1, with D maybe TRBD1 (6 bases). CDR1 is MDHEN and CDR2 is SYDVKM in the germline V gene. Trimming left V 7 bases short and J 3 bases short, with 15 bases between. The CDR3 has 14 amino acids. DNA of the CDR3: TGTGCCAGCACCCCGGGGGGGGCGGACACTGAAGCTTTCTTT. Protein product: CASTPGGADTEAFF. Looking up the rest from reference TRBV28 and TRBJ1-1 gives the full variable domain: DVKVTQSSRYLVKRTGEKVFLECVQDMDHENMFWYRQDPGLGLRLIYFSYDVKMKEKGDIPEGYSVSREKKERFSLILESASTNQTSMYLCASTPGGADTEAFFGQGTRLTVV.

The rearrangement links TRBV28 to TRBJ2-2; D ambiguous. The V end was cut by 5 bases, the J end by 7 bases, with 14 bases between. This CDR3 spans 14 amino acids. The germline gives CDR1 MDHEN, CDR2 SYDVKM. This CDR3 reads CASSPRPGSGELFF. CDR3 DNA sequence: TGTGCCAGCAGTCCGCGACCAGGTAGCGGGGAGCTGTTTTTT.

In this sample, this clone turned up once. This chain's CDR3 is CASIPGRPNEQFF. CDR3 coding DNA: TGTGCCTCGATCCCCGGGAGGCCGAATGAGCAGTTCTTC. The V and J genes are TRBV24-1 and TRBJ2-1, with 7 nucleotides matching TRBD2. Germline lookup yields CDR1 KGHDR and CDR2 SFDVKD. The V segment lost 12 bases and the J segment 7 bases; nucleotides outside the gene matches: 11. The CDR3 loop spans 13 amino acids.

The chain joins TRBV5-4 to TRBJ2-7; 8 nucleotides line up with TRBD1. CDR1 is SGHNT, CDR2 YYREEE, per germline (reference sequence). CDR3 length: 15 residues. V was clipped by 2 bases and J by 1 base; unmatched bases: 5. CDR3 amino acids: CASSFLQGGSYEQYF. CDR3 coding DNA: TGTGCCAGCAGCTTCTTACAGGGGGGATCCTACGAGCAGTACTTC.

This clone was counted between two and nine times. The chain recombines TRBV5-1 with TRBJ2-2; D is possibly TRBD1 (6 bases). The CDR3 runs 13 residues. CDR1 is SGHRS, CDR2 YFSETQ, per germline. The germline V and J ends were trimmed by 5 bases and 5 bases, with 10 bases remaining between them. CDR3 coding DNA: TGCGCCAGCAGAACAGGGACAACCGGGGAGCTGTTTTTT. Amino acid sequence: CASRTGTTGELFF. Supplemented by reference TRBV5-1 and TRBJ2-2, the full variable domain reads KAGVTQTPRYLIKTRGQQVTLSCSPISGHRSVSWYQQTPGQGLQFLFEYFSETQRNKGNFPGRFSGRQFSNSRSEMNVSTLELGDSALYLCASRTGTTGELFFGEGSRLTVL.

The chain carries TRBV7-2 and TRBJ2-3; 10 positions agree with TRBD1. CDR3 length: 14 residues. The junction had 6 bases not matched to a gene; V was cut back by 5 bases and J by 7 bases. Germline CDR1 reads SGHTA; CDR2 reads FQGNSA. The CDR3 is CASSLRQGANTQYF. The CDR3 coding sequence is TGTGCCAGCAGCCTTCGACAGGGGGCGAATACGCAGTATTTT.

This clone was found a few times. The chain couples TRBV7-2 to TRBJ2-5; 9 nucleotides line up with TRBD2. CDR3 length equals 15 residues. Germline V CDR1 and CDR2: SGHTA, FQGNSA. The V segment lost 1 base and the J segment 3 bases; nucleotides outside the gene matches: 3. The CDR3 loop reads CASSLDPSGEETQYF. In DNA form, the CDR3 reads TGTGCCAGCAGCTTAGATCCTAGCGGGGAAGAGACCCAGTACTTC.

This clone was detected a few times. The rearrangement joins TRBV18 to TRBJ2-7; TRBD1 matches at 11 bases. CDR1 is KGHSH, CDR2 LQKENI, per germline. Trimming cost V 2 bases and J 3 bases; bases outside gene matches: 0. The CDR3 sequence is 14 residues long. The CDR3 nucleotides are TGTGCCAGCTCACCAGGGACAGGGGGCTACGAGCAGTACTTC. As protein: CASSPGTGGYEQYF.

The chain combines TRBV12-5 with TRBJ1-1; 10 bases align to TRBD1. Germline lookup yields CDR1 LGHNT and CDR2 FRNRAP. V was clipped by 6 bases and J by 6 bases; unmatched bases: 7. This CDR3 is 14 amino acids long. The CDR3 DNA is TGTGCTAGTGGGCCGGGACAGGGGAGATCTGAAGCTTTCTTT. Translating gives CASGPGQGRSEAFF. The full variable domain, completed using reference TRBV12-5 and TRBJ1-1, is DARVTQTPRHKVTEMGQEVTMRCQPILGHNTVFWYRQTMMQGLELLAYFRNRAPLDDSGMPKDRFSAEMPDATLATLKIQPSEPRDSAVYFCASGPGQGRSEAFFGQGTRLTVV.

The CDR3 region has the DNA TGTGCCAGTAGTATAGGCCCAGGGACAGTAGCCGGGGCCAACGTCCTGACTTTC. Translated, it gives CASSIGPGTVAGANVLTF. The rearrangement uses TRBV19 and TRBJ2-6; 7 bases agree with TRBD1. This CDR3 is 18 amino acids long. V shed 1 base, J shed 4 bases, and the junction held 10 bases outside the gene matches. The V gene's germline CDR1 is LNHDA and CDR2 SQIVND (reference sequence).